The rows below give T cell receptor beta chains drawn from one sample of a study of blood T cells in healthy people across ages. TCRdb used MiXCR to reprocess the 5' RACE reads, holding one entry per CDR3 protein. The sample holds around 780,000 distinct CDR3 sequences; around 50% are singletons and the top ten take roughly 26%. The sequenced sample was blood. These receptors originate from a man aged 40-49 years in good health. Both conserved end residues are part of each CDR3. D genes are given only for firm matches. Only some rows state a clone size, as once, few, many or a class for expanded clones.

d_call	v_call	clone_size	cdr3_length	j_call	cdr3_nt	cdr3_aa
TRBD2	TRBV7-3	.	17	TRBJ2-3	TGTGCCAGCAGCTTAATCCTAGCGGGGGCGGGTACAGATACGCAGTATTTT	CASSLILAGAGTDTQYF
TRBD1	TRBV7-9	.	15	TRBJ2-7	TGTGCCAGCAGCTTACCGGGACAGGCAACCTACGAGCAGTACTTC	CASSLPGQATYEQYF
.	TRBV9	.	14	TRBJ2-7	TGTGCCAGCAGCGTAGCCGGGGCCGACTACGAGCAGTACTTC	CASSVAGADYEQYF
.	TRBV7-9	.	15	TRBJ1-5	TGTGCCAGCAGCTCGGCGGATTATAGCAATCAGCCCCAGCATTTT	CASSSADYSNQPQHF
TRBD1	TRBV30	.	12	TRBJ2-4	TGTGCCTCTGGGGAAGGACAGGGGAAGCAGTACTTC	CASGEGQGKQYF
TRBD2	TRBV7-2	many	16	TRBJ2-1	TGTGCCAGCAGCTGGACCGGGACTAGCGGGCCTAATGAGCAGTTCTTC	CASSWTGTSGPNEQFF
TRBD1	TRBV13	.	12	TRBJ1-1	TGTGCCAGCAGCTCGACAGGGGCTGAAGCTTTCTTT	CASSSTGAEAFF
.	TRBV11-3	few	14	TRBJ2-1	TGTGCCAGCAGCTTACCGAGGGGGGGTGGGGAGCAGTTCTTC	CASSLPRGGGEQFF
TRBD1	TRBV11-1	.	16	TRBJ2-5	TGTGCCAGCAGGGCTGCGGGACAGGGGGCCTTAGAGACCCAGTACTTC	CASRAAGQGALETQYF
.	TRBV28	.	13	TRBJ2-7	TGTGCCAGCAGTTGGGGGGTCTCCTACGAGCAGTACTTC	CASSWGVSYEQYF
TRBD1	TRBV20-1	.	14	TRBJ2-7	TGCAGTGCTAGAGTAGCAGGGGGCTTCAACGAGCAGTACTTC	CSARVAGGFNEQYF
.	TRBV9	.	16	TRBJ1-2	TGTGCCAGCAGCGTACTCGACACAGTGCGCCAGGGAGGCTACACCTTC	CASSVLDTVRQGGYTF
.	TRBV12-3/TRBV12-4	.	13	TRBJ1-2	TGTGCCAGCAGCCCTGCCGGGATTTTTGGCTACACCTTC	CASSPAGIFGYTF
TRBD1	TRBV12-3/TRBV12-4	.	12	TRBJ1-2	TGTGCCAGCAGGGACAGGTACGGTGGCTACACCTTC	CASRDRYGGYTF
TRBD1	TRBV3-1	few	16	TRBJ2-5	TGTGCCAGCAGCCACGGAGGAGACAGGGCGGCCAATGAGCAGTACTTC	CASSHGGDRAANEQYF
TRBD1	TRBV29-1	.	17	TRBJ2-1	TGCAGCGTTGTAGGTACGGGACAGCTCTCCACCAACAATGAGCAGTTCTTC	CSVVGTGQLSTNNEQFF
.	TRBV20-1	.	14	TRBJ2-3	TGCAGTGCTAGAGATTCTACCGTTGGGAATACGCAGTATTTT	CSARDSTVGNTQYF
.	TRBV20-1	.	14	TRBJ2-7	TGCAGTGCTAGACCCACTCGCGGGATTAACGAGCAGTACTTC	CSARPTRGINEQYF
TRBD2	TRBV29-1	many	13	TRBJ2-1	TGCAGCATGGATGCTAGCGGCTACAATGAGCAGTTCTTC	CSMDASGYNEQFF
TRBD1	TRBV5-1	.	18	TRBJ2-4	TGCGCCAGCAGCCTTTACTCCGGGACAGGGGCTGCCAAAAACATTCAGTACTTC	CASSLYSGTGAAKNIQYF
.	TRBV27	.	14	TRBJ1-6	TGTGCCAGCAGTCTCAGGGAGGGTAATTCACCCCTCCACTTT	CASSLREGNSPLHF
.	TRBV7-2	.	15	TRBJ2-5	TGTGCCAGCAGCCCGGAGGGGGGGTACCAAGAGACCCAGTACTTC	CASSPEGGYQETQYF
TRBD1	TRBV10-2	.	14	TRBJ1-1	TGCGCCAGCACCGGACAGGGGCCGGGGACTGAAGCTTTCTTT	CASTGQGPGTEAFF
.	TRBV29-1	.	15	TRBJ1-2	TGCAGCGTTCCTCGGGGGGGAGCGCGTTTCTATGGCTACACCTTC	CSVPRGGARFYGYTF
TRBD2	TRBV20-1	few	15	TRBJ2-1	TGCAGTGCTACTACCCGGACTAGCTCCTACAATGAGCAGTTCTTC	CSATTRTSSYNEQFF
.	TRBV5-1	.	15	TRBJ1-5	TGCGCCAGCAGCTTGGAAGGGTTCAGCAATCAGCCCCAGCATTTT	CASSLEGFSNQPQHF
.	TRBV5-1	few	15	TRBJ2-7	TGCGCCAGCAGCCAGGAGGCAGCGAGCTCCTACGAGCAGTACTTC	CASSQEAASSYEQYF
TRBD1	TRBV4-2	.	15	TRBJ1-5	TGTGCCAGCAGCCAAGCCCAGGGGGGGAGTTGGCCCCAGCATTTT	CASSQAQGGSWPQHF
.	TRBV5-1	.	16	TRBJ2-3	TGCGCCAGCCACCCCCGAGGAGGGGGTGGTGCAGATACGCAGTATTTT	CASHPRGGGGADTQYF
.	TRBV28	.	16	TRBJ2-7	TGTGCCAGCAGTTTGGACAGCCGTAGCTCCTACAATGAGCAGTACTTC	CASSLDSRSSYNEQYF
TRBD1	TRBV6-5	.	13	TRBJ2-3	TGTGCCAGCAGTTCCGGGACAGGTAGTACGCAGTATTTT	CASSSGTGSTQYF
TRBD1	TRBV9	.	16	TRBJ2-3	TGTGCCAGCAGCGAAACAGGGGACCCTAGCACAGATACGCAGTATTTT	CASSETGDPSTDTQYF
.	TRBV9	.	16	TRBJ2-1	TGTGCCAGCAGCGTAGATCTGGGTTTCGTCAGGGATCAGCAGTTCTTC	CASSVDLGFVRDQQFF
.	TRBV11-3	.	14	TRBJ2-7	TGTGCCAGCAGCCCTCCGGGGCCTACCTACGAGCAGTACTTC	CASSPPGPTYEQYF
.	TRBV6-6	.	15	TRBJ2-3	TGTGCCAGCAGCAAAATGGCGGGAAGCACAGATACGCAGTATTTT	CASSKMAGSTDTQYF
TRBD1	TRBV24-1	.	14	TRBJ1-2	TGTGCCACCAGTGACCTGGACAGGGAGTATGGCTACACCTTC	CATSDLDREYGYTF
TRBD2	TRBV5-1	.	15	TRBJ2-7	TGCGCCAGCAGCTTGGGCGGGACTAGTCGCTACGAGCAGTACTTC	CASSLGGTSRYEQYF
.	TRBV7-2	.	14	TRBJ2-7	TGTGCCAGCAGCTTCCGCCTCCCAGACAGCGAGCAGTACTTC	CASSFRLPDSEQYF
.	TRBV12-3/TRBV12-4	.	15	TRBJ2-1	TGTGCCAGCAGCCTAGGGGGGGATCAATGGGATGAGCAGTTCTTC	CASSLGGDQWDEQFF
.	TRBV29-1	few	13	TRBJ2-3	TGCAGCGTTGAAATGCAGAGTACAGCTACGCAGTATTTT	CSVEMQSTATQYF
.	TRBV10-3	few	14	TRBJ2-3	TGTGCCATCAGTGAGGCGGGCAGCACAGATACGCAGTATTTT	CAISEAGSTDTQYF
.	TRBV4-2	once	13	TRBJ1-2	TGTGCCCGGAGGCCGGGGGAAAACTATGGCTACACCTTC	CARRPGENYGYTF
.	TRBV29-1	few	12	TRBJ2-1	TGCAGCGTTGACACCGAATACGGGAAGCAGTTCTTC	CSVDTEYGKQFF
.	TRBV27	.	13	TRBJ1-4	TGTGCCAGCAGTTTGGGGCAGTATGAAAAACTGTTTTTT	CASSLGQYEKLFF
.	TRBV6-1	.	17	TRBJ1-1	TGTGCCAGCAGTGAACCCGGGGCCCGGGGCGGAGGCACTGAAGCTTTCTTT	CASSEPGARGGGTEAFF
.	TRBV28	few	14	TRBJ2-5	TGTGCCAGCAGCCACGGGGTGCAACAAGAGACCCAGTACTTC	CASSHGVQQETQYF
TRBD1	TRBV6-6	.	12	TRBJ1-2	TGTGCCAGCAGTTACTCGGGACAGCTGCCCACCTTC	CASSYSGQLPTF
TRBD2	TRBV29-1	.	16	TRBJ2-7	TGCAGCGTTGAGGGACTAGCGGGACCCATGTCCAACGAGCAGTACTTC	CSVEGLAGPMSNEQYF
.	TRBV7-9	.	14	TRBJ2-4	TGTGCCAGCAGCCAGACGATAGCCAAAAACATTCAGTACTTC	CASSQTIAKNIQYF